This T cell receptor beta chain was identified in a study of cytomegalovirus exposure and HLA in healthy donors. Germline values: CDR1 SGHKS, CDR2 YYEKEE (reference sequence). Trimming shortened V by 1 base and J by 4 bases, and 15 bases separated the two germline ends. The CDR3 length is 16 residues. Study conclusions and caveats: Of the V segments, some could not be distinguished, including TRBV6-2 and TRBV6-3, and were excluded. Using the classifier, cytomegalovirus status was reportedly diagnosed with high specificity and sensitivity. It was taken for granted in presence/absence analyses that sequencing depth across donors was roughly uniform. V- and J-gene trimming of TCR beta was linked (in a later analysis) to a missense DCLRE1C variant.

The PCR contained 60 Vbeta and 13 Jbeta primers. This table comes from immunoSEQ multiplex PCR, and its TCRdb copy is limited to in-frame clones, with some not included. This repertoire includes 150,000 or so clones. A remark on this clone: Its antigen is as yet unknown.

The genes are TRBV5-5 and TRBJ1-3; D ambiguous. The source is a man aged 18-30 years in good health and CMV-seronegative. Sequenced sample: PBMCs. CDR3 region: CASSLFAGLVGNTIYF. The CDR3 region has the DNA TGTGCCAGCAGCTTGTTTGCAGGATTAGTGGGAAACACCATATATTTT.